This is a list of T cell receptor beta chains from one sample in a study of control samples from healthy donors and cancer patients. TCRdb's table, derived via immunoSEQ multiplex PCR, lists solely in-frame clones and lacks some. This table has almost 40,000 clones, 80% to 90% appearing once. Sequencing was done on a sample of PBMCs. The receptors originated from a woman aged 55-75 years with lung cancer. Each CDR3 is given with its conserved first and last residue. A D gene is named only where the DNA matches it firmly. Clone size is not always given. Where it is, it says once, few, many or a class for expanded clones.

J: TRBJ1-5; size: -; V: TRBV7-2; D: TRBD1; DNA: TGTGCCAGCAGTGGCAGGGGGGATCAGCCCCAGCATTTT; CDR3: CASSGRGDQPQHF
J: TRBJ2-1; size: few; V: TRBV9; D: -; DNA: TGTGCCAGCAGCGTAACGGTTGATATGGGTGAGCAGTTCTTC; CDR3: CASSVTVDMGEQFF
J: TRBJ1-2; size: -; V: TRBV3-1/TRBV3-2; D: -; DNA: TGTGCCAGCAGCCTTTCCCCGGGTTCCACGGAGGGCTACACCTTC; CDR3: CASSLSPGSTEGYTF
J: TRBJ2-2; size: -; V: TRBV18; D: -; DNA: TGTGCCAGCTCAATCCGGGGGGCAACCGGGGAGCTGTTTTTT; CDR3: CASSIRGATGELFF
J: TRBJ1-2; size: -; V: TRBV5-1; D: -; DNA: TGCGCCAGCAGCTTGGGTGCGAACTATGGCTACACCTTC; CDR3: CASSLGANYGYTF
J: TRBJ2-7; size: -; V: TRBV11-2; D: -; DNA: TGTGCCAGCACCCCCGTGAGGCACTCCTACGAGCAGTACTTC; CDR3: CASTPVRHSYEQYF
J: TRBJ1-1; size: -; V: TRBV25-1; D: -; DNA: TGTGCCAGCAGTCCCATCACTGAAGCTTTCTTT; CDR3: CASSPITEAFF
J: TRBJ2-2; size: -; V: TRBV10-3; D: TRBD2; DNA: TGTGCCATCAGGGGGACTAGCTTGGAGTGGACCGGGGAGCTGTTTTTT; CDR3: CAIRGTSLEWTGELFF
J: TRBJ2-2; size: -; V: TRBV4-1; D: -; DNA: TGCGCCAGCAGCCAAATGGGGGGACGGATGAACACCGGGGAGCTGTTTTTT; CDR3: CASSQMGGRMNTGELFF
J: TRBJ1-1; size: once; V: TRBV10-3; D: TRBD1; DNA: TGTGCCATCAGTGAGTCGAGGGACAGAGAAGCTTTCTTT; CDR3: CAISESRDREAFF
J: TRBJ1-4; size: few; V: TRBV3-1/TRBV3-2; D: -; DNA: TGTGCCAGCAGCCAGGGGGACCAGGCCGAAAAACTGTTTTTT; CDR3: CASSQGDQAEKLFF
J: TRBJ1-1; size: -; V: TRBV2; D: -; DNA: TGTGCCAGCAGCAGGGGATCGGACACTGAAGCTTTCTTT; CDR3: CASSRGSDTEAFF
J: TRBJ1-5; size: once; V: TRBV5-1; D: -; DNA: TGCGCCAGCAGCTTGTTGGGGGCCAATCAGCCCCAGCATTTT; CDR3: CASSLLGANQPQHF
J: TRBJ2-4; size: -; V: TRBV7-2; D: -; DNA: TGTGCCAGCAGCTTCACCGGGGAAAACATTCAGTACTTC; CDR3: CASSFTGENIQYF
J: TRBJ1-1; size: -; V: TRBV4-1; D: -; DNA: TGCGCCAGCACACTAACGGGAAACACTGAAGCTTTCTTT; CDR3: CASTLTGNTEAFF
J: TRBJ1-1; size: few; V: TRBV7-8; D: -; DNA: TGTGCCAGCAGCTTAGGGCGCCTAAGGGGTTGGGAAGCTTTCTTT; CDR3: CASSLGRLRGWEAFF
J: TRBJ2-7; size: -; V: TRBV21-1; D: -; DNA: TGTGCCAGCAGCAAAGAGGACCGGAGGGAGCAGTACTTC; CDR3: CASSKEDRREQYF
J: TRBJ2-5; size: -; V: TRBV7-9; D: -; DNA: TGTGCCAGCAGCCCCCGGGGGGAGACCCAGTACTTC; CDR3: CASSPRGETQYF
J: TRBJ2-1; size: few; V: TRBV7-9; D: -; DNA: TGTGCCAGCAGCTTAGATGGACACAGTGAGCAGTTCTTC; CDR3: CASSLDGHSEQFF
J: TRBJ1-1; size: -; V: TRBV10-3; D: -; DNA: TGTGCCATCAGTTTGCGGGGGGCGACCACTGAAGCTTTCTTT; CDR3: CAISLRGATTEAFF
J: TRBJ2-7; size: -; V: TRBV21-1; D: -; DNA: TGTGCCAGCAGCAACGGGGGGGCGGGGGGCCGGAGGGAGCAGTACTTC; CDR3: CASSNGGAGGRREQYF
J: TRBJ1-3; size: -; V: TRBV6-6; D: -; DNA: TGTGCCAGCAGTCGCGCCTTAGAATCCCACTCTGGAAACACCATATATTTT; CDR3: CASSRALESHSGNTIYF
J: TRBJ1-2; size: -; V: TRBV3-1/TRBV3-2; D: -; DNA: TGTGCCAGCAGCCAAGTGGACTATGGCTACACCTTC; CDR3: CASSQVDYGYTF
J: TRBJ1-1; size: -; V: TRBV14; D: TRBD1; DNA: TGTGCCAGCAGCCTTCTCCTGGCAGGGGGGTCCGAAGCTTTCTTT; CDR3: CASSLLLAGGSEAFF
J: TRBJ1-2; size: -; V: TRBV7-9; D: -; DNA: TGTGCCAGCAGCTTAGGGGGGGGGAGAGATGGCTACACCTTC; CDR3: CASSLGGGRDGYTF
J: TRBJ2-5; size: -; V: TRBV7-9; D: TRBD2; DNA: TGTGCCAGCAGCTCGAGCGGGGGTCGGGAGACCCAGTACTTC; CDR3: CASSSSGGRETQYF
J: TRBJ2-7; size: -; V: TRBV7-2; D: -; DNA: TGTGCCAGCAGCTCGAACCCCCAAGCGGCCTACGAGCAGTACTTC; CDR3: CASSSNPQAAYEQYF
J: TRBJ2-7; size: -; V: TRBV6-5; D: -; DNA: TGTGCCAGCAGTAGGGGCAAGGTTTACGAGCAGTACTTC; CDR3: CASSRGKVYEQYF
J: TRBJ2-6; size: -; V: TRBV5-5; D: TRBD1; DNA: TGTGCCAGCAGCTCGGACAGGGGGAAACTCTCTGGGGCCAACGTCCTGACTTTC; CDR3: CASSSDRGKLSGANVLTF
J: TRBJ2-5; size: -; V: TRBV30; D: -; DNA: TGTGCCTGGAGTGTACGGGGGGCTGAGACCCAGTACTTC; CDR3: CAWSVRGAETQYF
J: TRBJ2-1; size: -; V: TRBV11-3; D: TRBD2; DNA: TGTGCCAGCAGCCCGCGGACTAGGGACAATGAGCAGTTCTTC; CDR3: CASSPRTRDNEQFF
J: TRBJ2-1; size: once; V: TRBV18; D: TRBD1; DNA: TGTGCCAGCTCACGGGACAGAGAAACATTAGGGCAGTTCTTC; CDR3: CASSRDRETLGQFF
J: TRBJ2-3; size: -; V: TRBV7-2; D: -; DNA: TGTGCCAGCAGCTTAACCCACTCAGATACGCAGTATTTT; CDR3: CASSLTHSDTQYF
J: TRBJ2-1; size: -; V: TRBV24-1; D: -; DNA: TGTGCCACCAGTGATGGGGGGAACGACGAGCAGTTCTTC; CDR3: CATSDGGNDEQFF
J: TRBJ1-6; size: -; V: TRBV7-3; D: TRBD1; DNA: TGTGCCAGCAGCCTAGGACAGGGGCGGAATTCACCCCTCCACTTT; CDR3: CASSLGQGRNSPLHF
J: TRBJ1-5; size: medium-sized; V: TRBV5-5; D: -; DNA: TGTGCCGCGGCAGCGGAGCCCCAGCATTTT; CDR3: CAAAAEPQHF
J: TRBJ1-2; size: -; V: TRBV12-3/TRBV12-4; D: -; DNA: TGTGCCAGCAGAACAGACGGCTATGGCTACACCTTC; CDR3: CASRTDGYGYTF
J: TRBJ1-1; size: -; V: TRBV5-4; D: -; DNA: TGTGCCAGCAGCTTGGACTTCAGGGGTTACACTGAAGCTTTCTTT; CDR3: CASSLDFRGYTEAFF
J: TRBJ1-6; size: -; V: TRBV9; D: -; DNA: TGTGCCAGCAGCGTAGAAGAGGGGAGGGGGTCACCCCTCCACTTT; CDR3: CASSVEEGRGSPLHF
J: TRBJ2-5; size: -; V: TRBV10-1; D: TRBD1; DNA: TGCGCCAGCAGTCCCGGGACAGGGGGCGAGGAGACCCAGTACTTC; CDR3: CASSPGTGGEETQYF
J: TRBJ1-2; size: -; V: TRBV28; D: -; DNA: TGTGCCAGCAGTTTACCGACAGTCTATGGCTACACCTTC; CDR3: CASSLPTVYGYTF
J: TRBJ2-7; size: -; V: TRBV11-3; D: -; DNA: TGTGCCAGCAGCCCCCGCGGGCTTTCCTACGAGCAGTACTTC; CDR3: CASSPRGLSYEQYF
J: TRBJ2-6; size: -; V: TRBV4-3; D: -; DNA: TGCGCCAGCAGCCAAGCCGAGGACAGCTCTGGGGCCAACGTCCTGACTTTC; CDR3: CASSQAEDSSGANVLTF
J: TRBJ2-1; size: -; V: TRBV28; D: -; DNA: TGTGCCAGCAGTTTTCTAGCCCCGTCCGGGGCCAATGAGCAGTTCTTC; CDR3: CASSFLAPSGANEQFF
J: TRBJ2-7; size: -; V: TRBV19; D: TRBD2; DNA: TGTGCCAGTAGTATAGAGATAGCGGGAGTTGGCTACGAGCAGTACTTC; CDR3: CASSIEIAGVGYEQYF
J: TRBJ2-7; size: -; V: TRBV7-8; D: -; DNA: TGTGCCAGCAGCTTAATTTTGGCAGAACAAGCCTACGAGCAGTACTTC; CDR3: CASSLILAEQAYEQYF
J: TRBJ2-1; size: -; V: TRBV7-3; D: TRBD2; DNA: TGTGCCAGCAGCTTAACGAGCGGGGGGCTTTACAATGAGCAGTTCTTC; CDR3: CASSLTSGGLYNEQFF
J: TRBJ2-3; size: -; V: TRBV6-5; D: -; DNA: TGTGCCAGCAGTTACTCACCCAGTCGCACAGATACGCAGTATTTT; CDR3: CASSYSPSRTDTQYF
J: TRBJ1-5; size: -; V: TRBV5-1; D: -; DNA: TGCGCCAGCAGCCCAGGGGTCGATCAGCCCCAGCATTTT; CDR3: CASSPGVDQPQHF
J: TRBJ1-1; size: -; V: TRBV5-1; D: -; DNA: TGCGCCAGCAGCTTGGGAGGGGGCACTGAAGCTTTCTTT; CDR3: CASSLGGGTEAFF
J: TRBJ2-5; size: -; V: TRBV7-9; D: TRBD2; DNA: TGTGCCAGCAGCTTAGCGGGGGGGAGGACCCAGTACTTC; CDR3: CASSLAGGRTQYF
J: TRBJ1-4; size: -; V: TRBV30; D: TRBD1; DNA: TGTGCCTGGAGCGCGCAGGGGGCGCAGGGTGAAAAACTGTTTTTT; CDR3: CAWSAQGAQGEKLFF